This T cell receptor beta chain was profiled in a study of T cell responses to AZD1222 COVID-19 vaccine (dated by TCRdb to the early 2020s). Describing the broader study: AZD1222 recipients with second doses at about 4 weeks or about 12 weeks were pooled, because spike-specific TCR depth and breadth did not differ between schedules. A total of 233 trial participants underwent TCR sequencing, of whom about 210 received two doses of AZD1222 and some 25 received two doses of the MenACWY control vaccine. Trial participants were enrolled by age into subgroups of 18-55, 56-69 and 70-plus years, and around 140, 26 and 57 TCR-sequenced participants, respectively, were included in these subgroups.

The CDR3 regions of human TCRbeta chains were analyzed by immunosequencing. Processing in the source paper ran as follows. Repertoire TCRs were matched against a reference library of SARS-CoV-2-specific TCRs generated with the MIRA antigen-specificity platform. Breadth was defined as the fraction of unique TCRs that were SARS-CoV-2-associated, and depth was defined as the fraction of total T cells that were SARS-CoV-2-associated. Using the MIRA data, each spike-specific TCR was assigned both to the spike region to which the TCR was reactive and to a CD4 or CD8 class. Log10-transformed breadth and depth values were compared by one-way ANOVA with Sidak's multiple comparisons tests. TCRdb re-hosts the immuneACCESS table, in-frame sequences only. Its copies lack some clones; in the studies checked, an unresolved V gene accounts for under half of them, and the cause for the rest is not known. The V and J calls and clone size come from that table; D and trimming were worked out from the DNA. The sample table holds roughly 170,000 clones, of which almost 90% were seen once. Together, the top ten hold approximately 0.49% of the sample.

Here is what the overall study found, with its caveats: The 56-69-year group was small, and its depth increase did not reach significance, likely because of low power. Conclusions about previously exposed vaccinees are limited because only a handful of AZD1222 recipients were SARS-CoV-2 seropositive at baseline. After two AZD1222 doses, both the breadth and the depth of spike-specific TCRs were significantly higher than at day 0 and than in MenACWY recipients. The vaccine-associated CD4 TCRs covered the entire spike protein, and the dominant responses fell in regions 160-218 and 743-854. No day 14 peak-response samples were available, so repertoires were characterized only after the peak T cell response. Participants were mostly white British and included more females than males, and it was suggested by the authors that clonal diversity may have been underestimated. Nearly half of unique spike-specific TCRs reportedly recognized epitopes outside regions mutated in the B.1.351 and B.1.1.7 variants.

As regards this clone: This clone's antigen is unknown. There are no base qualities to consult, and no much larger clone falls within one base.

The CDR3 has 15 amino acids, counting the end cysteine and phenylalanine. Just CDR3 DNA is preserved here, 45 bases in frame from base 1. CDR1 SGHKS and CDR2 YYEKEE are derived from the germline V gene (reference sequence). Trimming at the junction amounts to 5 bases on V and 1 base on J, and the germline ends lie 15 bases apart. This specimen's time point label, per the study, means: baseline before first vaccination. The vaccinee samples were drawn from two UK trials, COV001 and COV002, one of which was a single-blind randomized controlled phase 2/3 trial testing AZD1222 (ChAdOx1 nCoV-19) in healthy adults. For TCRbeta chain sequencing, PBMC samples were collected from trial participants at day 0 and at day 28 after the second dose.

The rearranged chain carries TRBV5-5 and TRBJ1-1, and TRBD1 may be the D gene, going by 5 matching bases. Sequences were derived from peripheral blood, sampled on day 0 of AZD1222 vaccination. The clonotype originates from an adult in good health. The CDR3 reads CASSWRDFQNTEAFF. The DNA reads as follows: TGTGCCAGCAGTTGGAGGGACTTTCAGAACACTGAAGCTTTCTTT.